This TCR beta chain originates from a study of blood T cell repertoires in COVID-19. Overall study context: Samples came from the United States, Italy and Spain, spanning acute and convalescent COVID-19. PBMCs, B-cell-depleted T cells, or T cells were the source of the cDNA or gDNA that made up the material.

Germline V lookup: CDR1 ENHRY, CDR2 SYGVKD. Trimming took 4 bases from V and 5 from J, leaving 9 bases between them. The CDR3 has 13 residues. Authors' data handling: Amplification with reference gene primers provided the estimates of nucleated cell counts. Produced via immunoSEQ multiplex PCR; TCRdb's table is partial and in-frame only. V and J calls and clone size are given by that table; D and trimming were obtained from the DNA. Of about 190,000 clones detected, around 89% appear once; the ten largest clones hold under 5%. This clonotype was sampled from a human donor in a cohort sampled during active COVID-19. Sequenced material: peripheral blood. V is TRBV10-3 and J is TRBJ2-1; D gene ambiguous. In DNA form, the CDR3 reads TGTGCCATCAGTGGAGGCCGGAACAATGAGCAGTTCTTC. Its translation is CAISGGRNNEQFF.